This TCR beta chain was retrieved from a study of memory CD4+ T cells and cytomegalovirus serostatus. Across the whole study: Of the healthy Belgian adults, 9 or 10 were CMV seropositive and about 24 seronegative.

Per germline, CDR1 SNHLY and CDR2 FYNNEI. This CDR3 spans 16 amino acids. The junction had 14 bases not matched to a gene; V was cut back by 6 bases and J by 6 bases. Study-wide results and limits: The CMV-associated TCR signature appears largely within the CD4+ memory repertoire.

The sort gate was single viable CD3+CD4+CD8-CD45RO+ cells for memory CD4+ T cells. CMV serostatus came from serum IgG against pp150, pp28, p38, p52. In regard to this clone: What it binds is not known.

TCRdb's table, derived via immunoSEQ multiplex PCR, lists solely in-frame clones and lacks some. The sample lists roughly 48,000 clones, around four fifths seen once, with around 1.3% in the top ten. Specimen: memory CD4+ T cells from blood. The rearrangement uses TRBV2 and TRBJ1-5; TRBD1 aligns across 7 bases. This receptor was taken from an adult in good health and CMV-seropositive. In nucleotides, the CDR3 is TGTGCCAGCAGGGGTGGACAGGCAAGGGGTACTCAGCCCCAGCATTTT. Protein product: CASRGGQARGTQPQHF.